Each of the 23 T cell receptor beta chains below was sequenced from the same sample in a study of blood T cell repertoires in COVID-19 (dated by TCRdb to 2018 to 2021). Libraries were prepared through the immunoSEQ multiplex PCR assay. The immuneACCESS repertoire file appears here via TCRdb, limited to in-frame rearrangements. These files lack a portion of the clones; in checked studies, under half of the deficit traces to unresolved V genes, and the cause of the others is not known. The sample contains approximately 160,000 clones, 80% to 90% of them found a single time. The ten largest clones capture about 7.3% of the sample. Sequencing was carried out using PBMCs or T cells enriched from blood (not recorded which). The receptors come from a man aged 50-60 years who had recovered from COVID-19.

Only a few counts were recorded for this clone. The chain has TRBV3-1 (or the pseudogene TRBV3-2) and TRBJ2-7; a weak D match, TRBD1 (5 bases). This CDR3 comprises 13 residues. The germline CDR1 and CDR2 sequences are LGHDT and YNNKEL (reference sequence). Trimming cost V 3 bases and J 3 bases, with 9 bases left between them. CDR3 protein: CASSQTTDYEQYF. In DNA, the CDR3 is TGTGCCAGCAGCCAGACGACAGACTACGAGCAGTACTTC.

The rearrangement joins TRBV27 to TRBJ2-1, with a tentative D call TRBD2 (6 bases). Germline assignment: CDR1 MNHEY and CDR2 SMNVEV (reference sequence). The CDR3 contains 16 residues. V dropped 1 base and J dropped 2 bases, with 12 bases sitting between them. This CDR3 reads CASSLLGGYAYNEQFF. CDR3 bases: TGTGCCAGCAGTTTATTAGGAGGGTACGCCTACAATGAGCAGTTCTTC.

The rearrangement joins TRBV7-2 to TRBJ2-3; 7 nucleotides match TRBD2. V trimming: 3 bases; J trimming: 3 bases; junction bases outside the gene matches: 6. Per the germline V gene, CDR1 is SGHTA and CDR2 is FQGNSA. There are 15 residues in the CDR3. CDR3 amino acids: CASSFPPAGTDTQYF. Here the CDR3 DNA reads TGTGCCAGCAGCTTCCCCCCAGCGGGGACAGATACGCAGTATTTT.

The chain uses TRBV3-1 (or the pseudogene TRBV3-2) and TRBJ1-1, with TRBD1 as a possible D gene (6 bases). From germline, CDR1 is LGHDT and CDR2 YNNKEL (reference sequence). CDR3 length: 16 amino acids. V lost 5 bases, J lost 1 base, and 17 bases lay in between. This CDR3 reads CASSSTYRVGNTEAFF. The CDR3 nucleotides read TGTGCCAGCAGCTCGACGTACAGGGTAGGGAACACTGAAGCTTTCTTT.

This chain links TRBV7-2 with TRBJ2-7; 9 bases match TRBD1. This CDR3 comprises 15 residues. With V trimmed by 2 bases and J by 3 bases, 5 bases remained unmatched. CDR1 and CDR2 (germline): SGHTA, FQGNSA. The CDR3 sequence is CASSLQGQGNYEQYF. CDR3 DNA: TGTGCCAGCAGCTTACAGGGACAGGGAAACTACGAGCAGTACTTC.

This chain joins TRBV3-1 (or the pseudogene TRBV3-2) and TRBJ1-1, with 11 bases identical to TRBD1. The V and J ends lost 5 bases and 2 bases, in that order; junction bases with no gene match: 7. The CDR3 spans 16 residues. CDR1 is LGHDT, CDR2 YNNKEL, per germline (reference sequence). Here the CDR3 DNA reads TGTGCCAGCAGCGGGATTGGGACAGGGGGAAACACTGAAGCTTTCTTT. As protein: CASSGIGTGGNTEAFF.

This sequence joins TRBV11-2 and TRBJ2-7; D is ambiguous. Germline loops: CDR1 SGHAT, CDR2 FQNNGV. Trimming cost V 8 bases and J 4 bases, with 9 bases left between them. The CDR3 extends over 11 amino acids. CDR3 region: CASAVSYEQYF. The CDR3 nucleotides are TGTGCCAGCGCGGTATCTTACGAGCAGTACTTC.

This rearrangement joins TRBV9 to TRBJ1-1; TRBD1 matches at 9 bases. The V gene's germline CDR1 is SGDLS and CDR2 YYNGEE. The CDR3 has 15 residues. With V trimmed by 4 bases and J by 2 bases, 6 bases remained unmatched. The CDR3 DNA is TGTGCCAGCAGCCCGAGACAGGGGGACAACACTGAAGCTTTCTTT. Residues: CASSPRQGDNTEAFF. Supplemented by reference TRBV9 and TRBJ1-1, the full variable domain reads DSGVTQTPKHLITATGQRVTLRCSPRSGDLSVYWYQQSLDQGLQFLIQYYNGEERAKGNILERFSAQQFPDLHSELNLSSLELGDSALYFCASSPRQGDNTEAFFGQGTRLTVV.

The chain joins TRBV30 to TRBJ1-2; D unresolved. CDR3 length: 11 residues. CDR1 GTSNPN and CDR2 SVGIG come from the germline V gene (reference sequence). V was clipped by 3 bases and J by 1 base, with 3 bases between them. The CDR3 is CAWSHNYGYTF. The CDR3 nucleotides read TGTGCCTGGAGCCATAACTATGGCTACACCTTC.

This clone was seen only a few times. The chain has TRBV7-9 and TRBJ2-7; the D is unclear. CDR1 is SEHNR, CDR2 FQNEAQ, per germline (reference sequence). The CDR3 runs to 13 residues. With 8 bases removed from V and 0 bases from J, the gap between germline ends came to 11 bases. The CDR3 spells CASQSLSSYEQYF. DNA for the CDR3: TGTGCCAGCCAGTCCTTAAGCTCCTACGAGCAGTACTTC. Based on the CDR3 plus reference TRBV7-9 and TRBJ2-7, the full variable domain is DTGVSQNPRHKITKRGQNVTFRCDPISEHNRLYWYRQTLGQGPEFLTYFQNEAQLEKSRLLSDRFSAERPKGSFSTLEIQRTEQGDSAMYLCASQSLSSYEQYFGPGTRLTVT.

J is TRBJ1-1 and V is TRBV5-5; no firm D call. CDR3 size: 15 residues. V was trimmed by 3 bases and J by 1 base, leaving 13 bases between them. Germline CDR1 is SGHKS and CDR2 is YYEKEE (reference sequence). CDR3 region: CASSSNPLRNTEAFF. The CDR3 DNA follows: TGTGCCAGCAGCTCGAACCCCCTAAGGAACACTGAAGCTTTCTTT.

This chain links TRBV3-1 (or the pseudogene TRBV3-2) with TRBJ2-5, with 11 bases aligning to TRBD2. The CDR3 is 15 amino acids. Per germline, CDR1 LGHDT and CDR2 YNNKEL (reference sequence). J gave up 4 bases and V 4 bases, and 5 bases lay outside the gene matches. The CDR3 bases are TGTGCCAGCAGCCGCTTAGCGGGGGGGCCAGAGACCCAGTACTTC. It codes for CASSRLAGGPETQYF.

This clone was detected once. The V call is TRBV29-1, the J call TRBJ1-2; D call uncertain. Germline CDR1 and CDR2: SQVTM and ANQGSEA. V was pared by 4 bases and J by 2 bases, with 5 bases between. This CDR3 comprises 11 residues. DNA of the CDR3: TGCAGCGTTGTGGAGAACTATGGCTACACCTTC. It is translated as CSVVENYGYTF.

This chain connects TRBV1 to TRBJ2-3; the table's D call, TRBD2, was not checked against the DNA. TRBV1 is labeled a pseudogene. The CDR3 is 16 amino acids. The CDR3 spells CTSSPQRGGSPDTQYF. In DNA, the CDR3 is TGCACCAGCAGCCCCCAGCGGGGGGGCAGTCCAGATACGCAGTATTTT.

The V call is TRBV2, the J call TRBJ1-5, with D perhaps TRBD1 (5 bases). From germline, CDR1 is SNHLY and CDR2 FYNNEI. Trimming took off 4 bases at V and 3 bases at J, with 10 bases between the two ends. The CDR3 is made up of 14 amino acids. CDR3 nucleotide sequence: TGTGCCAGCAGTGCCCGACAGTACAATCAGCCCCAGCATTTT. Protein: CASSARQYNQPQHF.

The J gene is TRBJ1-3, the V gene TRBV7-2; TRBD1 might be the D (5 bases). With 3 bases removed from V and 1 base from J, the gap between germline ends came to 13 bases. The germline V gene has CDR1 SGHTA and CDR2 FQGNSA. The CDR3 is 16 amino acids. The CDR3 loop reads CASSFDRTHSGNTIYF. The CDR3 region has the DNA TGTGCCAGCAGCTTCGACAGAACCCATTCTGGAAACACCATATATTTT.

The CDR3 sequence is CAWSEDTYGYTF. CDR3 DNA sequence: TGTGCCTGGAGTGAGGACACCTATGGCTACACCTTC. The V call is TRBV30, the J call TRBJ1-2; the D gene is possibly TRBD1 (5 bases). This CDR3 comprises 12 residues. The V end was cut by 1 base, the J end by 4 bases, with 7 bases between. Germline CDR1 reads GTSNPN; CDR2 reads SVGIG (reference sequence).

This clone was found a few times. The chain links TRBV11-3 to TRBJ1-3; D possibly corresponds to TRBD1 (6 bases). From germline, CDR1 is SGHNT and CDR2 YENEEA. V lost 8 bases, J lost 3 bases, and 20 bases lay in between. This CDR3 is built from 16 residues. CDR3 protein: CASAPGHRSSGNTIYF. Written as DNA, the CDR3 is TGTGCCAGCGCTCCGGGACATCGCTCTAGTGGAAACACCATATATTTT.

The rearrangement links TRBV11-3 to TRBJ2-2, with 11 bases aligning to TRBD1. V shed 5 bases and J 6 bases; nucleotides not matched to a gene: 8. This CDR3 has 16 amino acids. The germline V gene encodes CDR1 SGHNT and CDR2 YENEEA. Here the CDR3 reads CASSRGTGGPAGELFF. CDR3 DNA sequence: TGTGCCAGCAGCCGCGGGACAGGGGGTCCAGCCGGGGAGCTGTTTTTT.

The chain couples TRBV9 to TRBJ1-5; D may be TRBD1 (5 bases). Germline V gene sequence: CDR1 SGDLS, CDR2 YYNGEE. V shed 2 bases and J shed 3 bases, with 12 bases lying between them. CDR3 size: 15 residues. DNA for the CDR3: TGTGCCAGCAGCGTCTTCGACAGCCCCAATCAGCCCCAGCATTTT. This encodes CASSVFDSPNQPQHF.

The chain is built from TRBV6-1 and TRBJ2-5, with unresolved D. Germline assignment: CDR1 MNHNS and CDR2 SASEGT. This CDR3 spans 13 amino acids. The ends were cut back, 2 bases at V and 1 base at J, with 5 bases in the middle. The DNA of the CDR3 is TGTGCCAGCAGTGAAAACGGCCAAGAGACCCAGTACTTC. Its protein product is CASSENGQETQYF.

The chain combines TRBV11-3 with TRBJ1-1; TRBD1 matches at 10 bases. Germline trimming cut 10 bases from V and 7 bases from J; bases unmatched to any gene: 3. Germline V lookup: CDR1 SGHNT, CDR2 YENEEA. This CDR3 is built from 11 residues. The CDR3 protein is CAIGTGVEAFF. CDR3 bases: TGTGCCATAGGGACAGGGGTTGAAGCTTTCTTT.

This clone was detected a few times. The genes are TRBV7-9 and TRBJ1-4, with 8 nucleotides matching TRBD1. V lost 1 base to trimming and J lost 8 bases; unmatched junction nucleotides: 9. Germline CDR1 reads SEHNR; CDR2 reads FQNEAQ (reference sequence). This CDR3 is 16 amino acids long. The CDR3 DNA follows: TGTGCCAGCAGCTTAGACCCTGGACAGGGACGCGAAAAACTGTTTTTT. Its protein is CASSLDPGQGREKLFF.